This paragraph covers one T cell receptor beta chain sequence. Authors' data handling: Cell counts per sample came from amplifying reference gene primers. Here immunoSEQ multiplex PCR was the method, and the copy in TCRdb shows in-frame clones only, minus some. The V and J calls and the clone size are those of that table, but D and trimming were determined from the DNA. The table lists roughly 250,000 clones, about 87% of them singletons. These data originate in a study of blood T cell repertoires in COVID-19. About the study: The United States, Italy and Spain were the sources of the acute and convalescent COVID-19 samples. T cells, B-cell-depleted T cells, or PBMCs supplied cDNA or gDNA.

This CDR3 comprises 14 residues. The germline V gene has CDR1 SGHRS and CDR2 YFSETQ. Trimming cost V 0 bases and J 7 bases, with 13 bases left between them. The sequence was obtained from a man aged 60 to 69 who had recovered from COVID-19. Sequenced input: peripheral blood. This chain links TRBV5-1 with TRBJ2-5; the D gene is possibly TRBD2 (6 bases). In DNA, the CDR3 is TGCGCCAGCAGCTTGGGAGGAGGGGCTTCGACCCAGTACTTC. It codes for CASSLGGGASTQYF.